One and the same sample provided the 7 T cell receptor beta chains below, sequenced in a study of T-cell memory formation after mild COVID-19. MiXCR, applied by TCRdb to the 5' RACE reads, yields one record per CDR3 protein. The table records roughly 280,000 distinct CDR3 sequences, roughly 17% of them present only once. Sequenced material: PBMCs or a T cell subset sorted from them (not recorded which). The receptors here all came from a man in his late teens or twenties who had mild COVID-19 (a few samples of this study predate the infection). Cell type and time point are not known.

There are a few counts of this clonotype. V is TRBV5-1 and J is TRBJ1-2; maybe TRBD1 (5 bases). The CDR3 spans 15 residues. Trimming cost V 3 bases and J 3 bases, with 15 bases left between them. CDR1 is SGHRS, CDR2 YFSETQ, per germline. As DNA, the CDR3 is TGCGCCAGCAGCTCATGGAGGGGTGTAGACTATGGCTACACCTTC. Amino acid sequence: CASSSWRGVDYGYTF.

The chain uses TRBV28 and TRBJ2-3, with D unresolved. The V end lost 10 bases, the J end lost 3 bases, and 17 bases lay between the germline ends. Germline loops: CDR1 MDHEN, CDR2 SYDVKM. The CDR3 runs to 14 residues. CDR3 sequence: CATEQSVGTDTQYF. DNA for the CDR3: TGTGCCACCGAACAGAGCGTTGGGACAGATACGCAGTATTTT.

This clonotype turned up a few times. The chain carries TRBV7-6 and TRBJ2-1; D perhaps matches TRBD2 (6 bases). The CDR3 totals 15 residues. Trimming pared 5 bases from V and 1 base from J, leaving 12 bases between. CDR1 and CDR2 (germline): SGHVS, FNYEAQ. CDR3 sequence reads: CASSPWAGSYNEQFF. CDR3 sequence (DNA): TGTGCCAGCAGCCCCTGGGCGGGGTCCTACAATGAGCAGTTCTTC. Variable domain in full (rest from reference TRBV7-6 and TRBJ2-1): GAGVSQSPRYKVTKRGQDVALRCDPISGHVSLYWYRQALGQGPEFLTYFNYEAQQDKSGLPNDRFSAERPEGSISTLTIQRTEQRDSAMYRCASSPWAGSYNEQFFGPGTRLTVL.

Of note for this clonotype: A read error may explain this, as a much larger clone is one base away. The CDR3 loop is CASSYSVGETQYF. The CDR3 DNA follows: TGTGCCAGCAGTTACTCGGTCGGGGAGACCCAGTACTTC. The chain has TRBV6-5 and TRBJ2-5; D ambiguous. CDR3 length: 13 residues. V dropped 0 bases and J dropped 5 bases, with 7 bases sitting between them. Germline V CDR1 and CDR2: MNHEY, SVGAGI.

The V gene is TRBV6-5, the J gene TRBJ2-2; TRBD2 matches 7 bases. The CDR3 spans 15 residues. The ends lost 1 base at V and 7 bases at J; junction bases unmatched: 6. CDR1 and CDR2 from the germline V gene are MNHEY and SVGAGI. The CDR3 spells CASSYWSGGSGELFF. CDR3 DNA sequence: TGTGCCAGCAGTTACTGGTCGGGCGGGAGCGGGGAGCTGTTTTTT.

This clonotype appeared a few times. The rearrangement uses TRBV7-2 and TRBJ2-2; no reliable D call. Germline loops: CDR1 SGHTA, CDR2 FQGNSA. V shed 2 bases and J shed 6 bases, with 7 bases lying between them. The CDR3 has 13 residues. CDR3 in amino acids: CASSLMVPGELFF. In DNA form, the CDR3 reads TGTGCCAGCAGCTTAATGGTTCCCGGGGAGCTGTTTTTT.

V usage is TRBV21-1 and J usage is TRBJ1-6. TRBV21-1 constitutes a pseudogene. CDR3 length: 16 residues. This CDR3 is CASSTSQASIHSPLHF. The CDR3 DNA reads TGTGCCAGCAGCACCAGCCAGGCCTCCATCCATTCACCCCTCCACTTT.